A selection of T cell receptor beta chains follows, all from one sample in a study of shared T cell receptors in the human thymus. The method was immunoSEQ multiplex PCR; TCRdb's version includes in-frame clones alone and lacks a portion of them. The data show some 760,000 clones, 80% to 90% seen once. The sample was also linked to a second study, of human thymus T cells.

The sample comprised thymocytes. Every receptor here comes from a girl under three years old with a congenital heart defect. The CDR3 runs from the conserved cysteine through the conserved F or W. The order of the fields is J gene, D gene, clone size, V gene, CDR3 DNA, CDR3 protein. The D gene is left open where the match is weak. Part of the rows lack a size; the others show once, few, many or a class for expanded clones.

J gene: TRBJ2-5
D gene: -
clone size: -
V gene: TRBV14
CDR3 DNA: TGTGCCAGCAGCCAAGATGGGGGGGCCCTCCAAGAGACCCAGTACTTC
CDR3 protein: CASSQDGGALQETQYF

J gene: TRBJ1-2
D gene: -
clone size: -
V gene: TRBV9
CDR3 DNA: TGTGCCAGCAGCGTAGCGGGGGAAGGGTACTATGGCTACACCTTC
CDR3 protein: CASSVAGEGYYGYTF

J gene: TRBJ2-2
D gene: -
clone size: -
V gene: TRBV27
CDR3 DNA: TGTGCCAGCAGTTTGGGGGGAGGGCTGTTTTTT
CDR3 protein: CASSLGGGLFF

J gene: TRBJ2-1
D gene: TRBD1
clone size: -
V gene: TRBV27
CDR3 DNA: TGTGCCAGCAGTTTCCCCCGAGAGACAGGGACCCACAATGAGCAGTTCTTC
CDR3 protein: CASSFPRETGTHNEQFF

J gene: TRBJ1-6
D gene: -
clone size: few
V gene: TRBV5-1
CDR3 DNA: TGCGCCAGCAGCTTCACAGTCTATAATTCACCCCTCCACTTT
CDR3 protein: CASSFTVYNSPLHF

J gene: TRBJ1-4
D gene: -
clone size: -
V gene: TRBV25-1
CDR3 DNA: TGTGCCAGCAGTTCACCATCTGGGGCAGCTAATGAAAAACTGTTTTTT
CDR3 protein: CASSSPSGAANEKLFF

J gene: TRBJ1-6
D gene: -
clone size: -
V gene: TRBV15
CDR3 DNA: TGTGCCACCAGCAGAGATATAGGGTGGAGGTCACCCCTCCACTTT
CDR3 protein: CATSRDIGWRSPLHF

J gene: TRBJ2-5
D gene: TRBD1
clone size: few
V gene: TRBV5-6
CDR3 DNA: TGTGCCAGCAGCTTGGGGGACAGGGGGCAAGGAGAGACCCAGTACTTC
CDR3 protein: CASSLGDRGQGETQYF

J gene: TRBJ2-6
D gene: -
clone size: -
V gene: TRBV4-3
CDR3 DNA: TGCGCCAGCAGCCAAGAAGGAGGGGGCGGACCCTTCTGGGCCAACGTCCTGACTTTC
CDR3 protein: CASSQEGGGGPFWANVLTF

J gene: TRBJ2-5
D gene: TRBD1
clone size: -
V gene: TRBV11-2
CDR3 DNA: TGTGCCAGCAGCCAGGGGGTGGAGACCCAGTACTTC
CDR3 protein: CASSQGVETQYF

J gene: TRBJ1-3
D gene: TRBD1
clone size: -
V gene: TRBV11-2
CDR3 DNA: TGTGCCAGCAGTCCCGGGACAGGGCTTCTACACTCTGGAAACACCATATATTTT
CDR3 protein: CASSPGTGLLHSGNTIYF

J gene: TRBJ2-7
D gene: -
clone size: -
V gene: TRBV6-6
CDR3 DNA: TGTGCCAGCAGTTACTCTGCGATCTACGAGCAGTACTTC
CDR3 protein: CASSYSAIYEQYF

J gene: TRBJ1-3
D gene: TRBD1
clone size: -
V gene: TRBV7-2
CDR3 DNA: TGTGCCAGCACGCTCACAGGGGCTGGAAACACCATATATTTT
CDR3 protein: CASTLTGAGNTIYF

J gene: TRBJ2-1
D gene: TRBD1
clone size: -
V gene: TRBV5-6
CDR3 DNA: TGTGCCAGCAGCTTGGTCGGGACAGGGGCCAACAATGAGCAGTTCTTC
CDR3 protein: CASSLVGTGANNEQFF

J gene: TRBJ2-3
D gene: TRBD2
clone size: -
V gene: TRBV10-3
CDR3 DNA: TGTGCCATCAGTTCTGTTCCCCCGGGGGGGGGCACAGATACGCAGTATTTT
CDR3 protein: CAISSVPPGGGTDTQYF

J gene: TRBJ2-1
D gene: -
clone size: -
V gene: TRBV6-1
CDR3 DNA: TGTGCCAGCAGCGCCGGGAACTACAATGAGCAGTTCTTC
CDR3 protein: CASSAGNYNEQFF

J gene: TRBJ2-2
D gene: -
clone size: -
V gene: TRBV6-1
CDR3 DNA: TGTGCCAGCAGTGAACGATGTCGCGGTGTCTTCTTTTCCGGGGAGCTGTTTTTT
CDR3 protein: CASSERCRGVFFSGELFF

J gene: TRBJ2-1
D gene: TRBD1
clone size: -
V gene: TRBV27
CDR3 DNA: TGTGCCAGCAGTGACTGGCAGGGGGACAATGAGCAGTTCTTC
CDR3 protein: CASSDWQGDNEQFF

J gene: TRBJ2-7
D gene: -
clone size: -
V gene: TRBV5-1
CDR3 DNA: TGCGCCAGCAGCTCGGACACCGACATATCCTACGAGCAGTACTTC
CDR3 protein: CASSSDTDISYEQYF

J gene: TRBJ1-1
D gene: TRBD1
clone size: -
V gene: TRBV27
CDR3 DNA: TGTGCCAGCAGTCCTTGGACAGGGGGCACTGAAGCTTTCTTT
CDR3 protein: CASSPWTGGTEAFF

J gene: TRBJ2-5
D gene: -
clone size: -
V gene: TRBV5-1
CDR3 DNA: TGCGCCGGCAGCTCACCTCACGGACAGAACGGAGGAGAGACCCAGTACTTC
CDR3 protein: CAGSSPHGQNGGETQYF

J gene: TRBJ1-6
D gene: -
clone size: -
V gene: TRBV19
CDR3 DNA: TGTGCCAGTACCACCCCCGGGGACAAGGTTTCACCCCTCCACTTT
CDR3 protein: CASTTPGDKVSPLHF

J gene: TRBJ1-6
D gene: -
clone size: -
V gene: TRBV19
CDR3 DNA: TGTGCCAGTAGTGGGGGGGACATCACACCCCTCCACTTT
CDR3 protein: CASSGGDITPLHF

J gene: TRBJ2-3
D gene: TRBD2
clone size: -
V gene: TRBV27
CDR3 DNA: TGTGCCAGCAGTTCGAAACCGAAAACTCCGGGACTAGCGGGGTCCACAGATACGCAGTATTTT
CDR3 protein: CASSSKPKTPGLAGSTDTQYF

J gene: TRBJ2-5
D gene: TRBD1
clone size: -
V gene: TRBV10-3
CDR3 DNA: TGTGCCATCAGTGAGCCGGGACAGGGGCGAATGGGAGAGACCCAGTACTTC
CDR3 protein: CAISEPGQGRMGETQYF

J gene: TRBJ1-2
D gene: TRBD1
clone size: -
V gene: TRBV9
CDR3 DNA: TGTGCCAGCAGCGTCCGACAGGGGGGGACCTATGGCTACACCTTC
CDR3 protein: CASSVRQGGTYGYTF

J gene: TRBJ1-1
D gene: -
clone size: once
V gene: TRBV5-6
CDR3 DNA: TGTGCCAGCAGCTTGGATGTTGAGCGAGCGATCCAAACAGGTGAAGCTTTCTTT
CDR3 protein: CASSLDVERAIQTGEAFF

J gene: TRBJ2-7
D gene: TRBD2
clone size: -
V gene: TRBV5-8
CDR3 DNA: TGTGCCAGCAGCTCCCTAGCGGACCTCTACGAGCAGTACTTC
CDR3 protein: CASSSLADLYEQYF

J gene: TRBJ2-5
D gene: -
clone size: -
V gene: TRBV19
CDR3 DNA: TGTGCCAGTAGTATTAGACCAACCGAGGCCCAAGAGACCCAGTACTTC
CDR3 protein: CASSIRPTEAQETQYF

J gene: TRBJ1-2
D gene: -
clone size: -
V gene: TRBV5-1
CDR3 DNA: TGCGCCAGCAGCGGCAGGGGACATGGCTACACCTTC
CDR3 protein: CASSGRGHGYTF

J gene: TRBJ2-5
D gene: -
clone size: -
V gene: TRBV27
CDR3 DNA: TGTGCCAGCAGTCCGAAACAGGGGGGGTACCAAGAGACCCAGTACTTC
CDR3 protein: CASSPKQGGYQETQYF

J gene: TRBJ1-1
D gene: TRBD1
clone size: -
V gene: TRBV5-1
CDR3 DNA: TGCGCCAGCAGCCCGGGGACAGGAGACATGAACACTGAAGCTTTCTTT
CDR3 protein: CASSPGTGDMNTEAFF

J gene: TRBJ1-2
D gene: -
clone size: few
V gene: TRBV6-5
CDR3 DNA: TGTGCCAGCAACCCGGGGGGCTTATCAGGCTATGGCTACACCTTC
CDR3 protein: CASNPGGLSGYGYTF

J gene: TRBJ1-2
D gene: -
clone size: -
V gene: TRBV29-1
CDR3 DNA: TGCAGCGTTGATTGGTCAGGGCCTAACTATGGCTACACCTTC
CDR3 protein: CSVDWSGPNYGYTF

J gene: TRBJ2-7
D gene: TRBD2
clone size: -
V gene: TRBV7-9
CDR3 DNA: TGTGCCAGCAGCGTAGCGGGGGGGTACGAGCAGTACTTC
CDR3 protein: CASSVAGGYEQYF

J gene: TRBJ2-3
D gene: TRBD1
clone size: -
V gene: TRBV7-2
CDR3 DNA: TGTGCCAGCAGCTCGCCGGGACAGGGGAGACCAGATACGCAGTATTTT
CDR3 protein: CASSSPGQGRPDTQYF

J gene: TRBJ1-4
D gene: -
clone size: -
V gene: TRBV6-1
CDR3 DNA: TGTGCCAGCAGTGGGGACACCACCGATCGAACAACTAATGAAAAACTGTTTTTT
CDR3 protein: CASSGDTTDRTTNEKLFF

J gene: TRBJ2-7
D gene: -
clone size: -
V gene: TRBV6-1
CDR3 DNA: TGTGCCAGCAGTGATCAGGGCCCAGGGGAGCAGTACTTC
CDR3 protein: CASSDQGPGEQYF

J gene: TRBJ1-4
D gene: -
clone size: -
V gene: TRBV28
CDR3 DNA: TGTGCCAGCAGGGTCAGTGCAACTAATGAAAAACTGTTTTTT
CDR3 protein: CASRVSATNEKLFF

J gene: TRBJ1-6
D gene: -
clone size: -
V gene: TRBV27
CDR3 DNA: TGTGCCAGCAGTTACGTTGTAAGGGACACTCTCAATTCACCCCTCCACTTT
CDR3 protein: CASSYVVRDTLNSPLHF

J gene: TRBJ2-5
D gene: TRBD1
clone size: -
V gene: TRBV7-8
CDR3 DNA: TGTGCCAGCAGCTTACCTGCCGGGACAGGGGGCCAAGAGACCCAGTACTTC
CDR3 protein: CASSLPAGTGGQETQYF

J gene: TRBJ2-2
D gene: -
clone size: -
V gene: TRBV5-8
CDR3 DNA: TGTGCCAGCAGCCAACAACAGACGAACACCGGGGAGCTGTTTTTT
CDR3 protein: CASSQQQTNTGELFF

J gene: TRBJ2-7
D gene: -
clone size: -
V gene: TRBV27
CDR3 DNA: TGTGCCAGCAGTTTACGACCACAGAGCTCCTACGAGCAGTACTTC
CDR3 protein: CASSLRPQSSYEQYF

J gene: TRBJ1-2
D gene: TRBD1
clone size: -
V gene: TRBV15
CDR3 DNA: TGTGCCACCAGCGGGACAGGGAGGTCGGACTATGGCTACACCTTC
CDR3 protein: CATSGTGRSDYGYTF